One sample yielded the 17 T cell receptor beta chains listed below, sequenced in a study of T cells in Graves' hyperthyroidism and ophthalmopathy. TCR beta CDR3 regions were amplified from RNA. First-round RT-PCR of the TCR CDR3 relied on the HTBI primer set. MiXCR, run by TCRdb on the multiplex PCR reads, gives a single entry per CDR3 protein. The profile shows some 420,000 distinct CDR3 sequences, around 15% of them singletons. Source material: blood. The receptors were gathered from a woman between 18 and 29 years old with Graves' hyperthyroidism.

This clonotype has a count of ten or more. The CDR3 is CASSHAGRPRASEQYF. The CDR3 nucleotides are TGTGCCAGCAGCCACGCCGGCCGCCCCCGGGCGTCCGAGCAGTACTTC. The V and J genes are TRBV3-1 and TRBJ2-7; D gene ambiguous. Deletions cut 3 bases from V and 6 bases from J, with 21 bases between. Germline V gives CDR1 LGHDT, CDR2 YNNKEL (reference sequence). This CDR3 region has 16 residues.

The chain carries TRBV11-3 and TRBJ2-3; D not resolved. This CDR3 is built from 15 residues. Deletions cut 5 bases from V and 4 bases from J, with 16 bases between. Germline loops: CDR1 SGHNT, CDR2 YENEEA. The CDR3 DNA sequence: TGTGCCAGCAGCCAAGATTTCTCTGAGTCAGATACGCAGTATTTT. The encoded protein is CASSQDFSESDTQYF.

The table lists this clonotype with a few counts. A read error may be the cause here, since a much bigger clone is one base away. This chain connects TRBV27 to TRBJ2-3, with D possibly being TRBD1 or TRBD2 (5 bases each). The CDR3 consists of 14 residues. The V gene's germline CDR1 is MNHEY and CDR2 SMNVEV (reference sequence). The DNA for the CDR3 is TGTGCCGGCAGTTTGTTGGGGGATGGAGATACGCAGTATTTT. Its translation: CAGSLLGDGDTQYF.

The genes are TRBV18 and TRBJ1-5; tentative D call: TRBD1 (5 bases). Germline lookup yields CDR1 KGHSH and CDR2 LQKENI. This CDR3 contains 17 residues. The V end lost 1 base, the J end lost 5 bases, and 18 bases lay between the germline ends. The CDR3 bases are TGTGCCAGCTCACCACGTGATGGTACAGGAGGCGATCAGCCCCAGCATTTT. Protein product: CASSPRDGTGGDQPQHF.

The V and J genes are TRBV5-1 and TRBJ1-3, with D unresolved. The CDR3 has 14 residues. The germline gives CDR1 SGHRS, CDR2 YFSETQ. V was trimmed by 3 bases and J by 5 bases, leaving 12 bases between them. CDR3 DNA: TGCGCCAGCAGCTCTGGTGTGGGCCGAAACACCATATATTTT. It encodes CASSSGVGRNTIYF.

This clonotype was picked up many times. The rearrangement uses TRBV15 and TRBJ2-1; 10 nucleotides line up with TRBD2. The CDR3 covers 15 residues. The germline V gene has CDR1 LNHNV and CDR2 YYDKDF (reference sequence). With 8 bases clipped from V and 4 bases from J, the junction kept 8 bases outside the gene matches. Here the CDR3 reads CATGVRTSGYNEQFF. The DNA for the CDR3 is TGTGCCACCGGAGTAAGGACTAGCGGATACAATGAGCAGTTCTTC. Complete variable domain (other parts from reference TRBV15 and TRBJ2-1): DAMVIQNPRYQVTQFGKPVTLSCSQTLNHNVMYWYQQKSSQAPKLLFHYYDKDFNNEADTPDNFQSRRPNTSFCFLDIRSPGLGDTAMYLCATGVRTSGYNEQFFGPGTRLTVL.

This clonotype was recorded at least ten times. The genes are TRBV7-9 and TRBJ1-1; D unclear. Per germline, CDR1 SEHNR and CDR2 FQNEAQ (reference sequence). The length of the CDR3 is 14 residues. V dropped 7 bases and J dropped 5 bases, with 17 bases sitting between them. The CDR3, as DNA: TGTGCCAGCACCCCTCTACTCTCGCAAACTGAAGCTTTCTTT. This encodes CASTPLLSQTEAFF.

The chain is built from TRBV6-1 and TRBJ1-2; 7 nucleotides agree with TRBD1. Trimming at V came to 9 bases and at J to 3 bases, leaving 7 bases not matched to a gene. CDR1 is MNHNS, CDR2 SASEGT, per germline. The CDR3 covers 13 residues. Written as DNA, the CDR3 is TGTGCCAGATCAGCCGACAGGGACTATGGCTACACCTTC. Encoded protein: CARSADRDYGYTF.

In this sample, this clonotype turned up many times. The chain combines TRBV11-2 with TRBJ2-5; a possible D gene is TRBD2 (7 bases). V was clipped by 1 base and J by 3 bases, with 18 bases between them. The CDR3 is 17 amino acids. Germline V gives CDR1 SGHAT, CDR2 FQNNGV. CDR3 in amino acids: CASSLAGRGRIKETQYF. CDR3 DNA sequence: TGTGCCAGCAGCTTAGCGGGGCGGGGGCGGATCAAAGAGACCCAGTACTTC.

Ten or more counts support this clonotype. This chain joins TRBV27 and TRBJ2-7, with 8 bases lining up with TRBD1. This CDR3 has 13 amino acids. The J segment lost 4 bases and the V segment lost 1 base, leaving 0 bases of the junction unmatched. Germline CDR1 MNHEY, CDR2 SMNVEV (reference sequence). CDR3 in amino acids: CASSLWTGYEQYF. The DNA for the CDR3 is TGTGCCAGCAGTTTATGGACAGGGTACGAGCAGTACTTC.

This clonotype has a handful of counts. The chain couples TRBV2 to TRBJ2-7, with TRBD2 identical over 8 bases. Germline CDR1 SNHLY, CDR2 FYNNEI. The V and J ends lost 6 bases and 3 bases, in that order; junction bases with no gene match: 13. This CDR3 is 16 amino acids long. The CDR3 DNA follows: TGTGCCAGCAGGGGAAATTCACTAGCGGCCTACTACGAGCAGTACTTC. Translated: CASRGNSLAAYYEQYF.

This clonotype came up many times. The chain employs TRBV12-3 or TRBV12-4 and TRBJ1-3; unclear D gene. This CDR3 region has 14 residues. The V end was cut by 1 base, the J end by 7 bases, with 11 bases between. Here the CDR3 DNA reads TGTGCCAGCAGTTTAGGACATCTTAGGAACACCATATATTTT. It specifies CASSLGHLRNTIYF.

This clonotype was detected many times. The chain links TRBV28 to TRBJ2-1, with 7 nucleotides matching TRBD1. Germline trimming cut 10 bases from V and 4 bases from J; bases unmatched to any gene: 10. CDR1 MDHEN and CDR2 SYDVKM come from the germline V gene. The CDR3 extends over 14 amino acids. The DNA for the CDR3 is TGTGCCACCCAGCCCGGGACAGTTTACAATGAGCAGTTCTTC. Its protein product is CATQPGTVYNEQFF.

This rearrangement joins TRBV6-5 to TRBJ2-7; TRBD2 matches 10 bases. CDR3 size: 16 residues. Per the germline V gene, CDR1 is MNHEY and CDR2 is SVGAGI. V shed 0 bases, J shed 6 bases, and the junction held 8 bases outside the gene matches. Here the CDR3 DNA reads TGTGCCAGCAGTTACTCGAGTTCTAGCGGGAGTCGCGAGCAGTACTTC. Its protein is CASSYSSSSGSREQYF.

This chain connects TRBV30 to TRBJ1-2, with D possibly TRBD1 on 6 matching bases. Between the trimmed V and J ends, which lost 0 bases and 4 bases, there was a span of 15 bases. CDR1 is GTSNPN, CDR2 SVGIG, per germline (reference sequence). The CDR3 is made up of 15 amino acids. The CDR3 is CAWSVPDSPFYGYTF. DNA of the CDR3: TGTGCCTGGAGTGTACCGGACAGCCCCTTCTATGGCTACACCTTC.

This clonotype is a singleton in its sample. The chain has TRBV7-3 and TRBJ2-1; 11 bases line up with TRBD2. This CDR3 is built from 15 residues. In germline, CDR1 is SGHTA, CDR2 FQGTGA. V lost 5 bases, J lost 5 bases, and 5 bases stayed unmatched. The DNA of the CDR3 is TGTGCCAGCAGCCTATCGGGACTAGCGGACAATGAGCAGTTCTTC. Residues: CASSLSGLADNEQFF.

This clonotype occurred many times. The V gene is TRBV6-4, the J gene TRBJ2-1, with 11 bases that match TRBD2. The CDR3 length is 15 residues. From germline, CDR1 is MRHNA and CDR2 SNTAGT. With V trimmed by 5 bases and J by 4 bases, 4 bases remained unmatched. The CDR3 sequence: CASSQTSGTYNEQFF. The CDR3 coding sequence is TGTGCCAGCAGTCAGACTAGCGGGACATACAATGAGCAGTTCTTC.